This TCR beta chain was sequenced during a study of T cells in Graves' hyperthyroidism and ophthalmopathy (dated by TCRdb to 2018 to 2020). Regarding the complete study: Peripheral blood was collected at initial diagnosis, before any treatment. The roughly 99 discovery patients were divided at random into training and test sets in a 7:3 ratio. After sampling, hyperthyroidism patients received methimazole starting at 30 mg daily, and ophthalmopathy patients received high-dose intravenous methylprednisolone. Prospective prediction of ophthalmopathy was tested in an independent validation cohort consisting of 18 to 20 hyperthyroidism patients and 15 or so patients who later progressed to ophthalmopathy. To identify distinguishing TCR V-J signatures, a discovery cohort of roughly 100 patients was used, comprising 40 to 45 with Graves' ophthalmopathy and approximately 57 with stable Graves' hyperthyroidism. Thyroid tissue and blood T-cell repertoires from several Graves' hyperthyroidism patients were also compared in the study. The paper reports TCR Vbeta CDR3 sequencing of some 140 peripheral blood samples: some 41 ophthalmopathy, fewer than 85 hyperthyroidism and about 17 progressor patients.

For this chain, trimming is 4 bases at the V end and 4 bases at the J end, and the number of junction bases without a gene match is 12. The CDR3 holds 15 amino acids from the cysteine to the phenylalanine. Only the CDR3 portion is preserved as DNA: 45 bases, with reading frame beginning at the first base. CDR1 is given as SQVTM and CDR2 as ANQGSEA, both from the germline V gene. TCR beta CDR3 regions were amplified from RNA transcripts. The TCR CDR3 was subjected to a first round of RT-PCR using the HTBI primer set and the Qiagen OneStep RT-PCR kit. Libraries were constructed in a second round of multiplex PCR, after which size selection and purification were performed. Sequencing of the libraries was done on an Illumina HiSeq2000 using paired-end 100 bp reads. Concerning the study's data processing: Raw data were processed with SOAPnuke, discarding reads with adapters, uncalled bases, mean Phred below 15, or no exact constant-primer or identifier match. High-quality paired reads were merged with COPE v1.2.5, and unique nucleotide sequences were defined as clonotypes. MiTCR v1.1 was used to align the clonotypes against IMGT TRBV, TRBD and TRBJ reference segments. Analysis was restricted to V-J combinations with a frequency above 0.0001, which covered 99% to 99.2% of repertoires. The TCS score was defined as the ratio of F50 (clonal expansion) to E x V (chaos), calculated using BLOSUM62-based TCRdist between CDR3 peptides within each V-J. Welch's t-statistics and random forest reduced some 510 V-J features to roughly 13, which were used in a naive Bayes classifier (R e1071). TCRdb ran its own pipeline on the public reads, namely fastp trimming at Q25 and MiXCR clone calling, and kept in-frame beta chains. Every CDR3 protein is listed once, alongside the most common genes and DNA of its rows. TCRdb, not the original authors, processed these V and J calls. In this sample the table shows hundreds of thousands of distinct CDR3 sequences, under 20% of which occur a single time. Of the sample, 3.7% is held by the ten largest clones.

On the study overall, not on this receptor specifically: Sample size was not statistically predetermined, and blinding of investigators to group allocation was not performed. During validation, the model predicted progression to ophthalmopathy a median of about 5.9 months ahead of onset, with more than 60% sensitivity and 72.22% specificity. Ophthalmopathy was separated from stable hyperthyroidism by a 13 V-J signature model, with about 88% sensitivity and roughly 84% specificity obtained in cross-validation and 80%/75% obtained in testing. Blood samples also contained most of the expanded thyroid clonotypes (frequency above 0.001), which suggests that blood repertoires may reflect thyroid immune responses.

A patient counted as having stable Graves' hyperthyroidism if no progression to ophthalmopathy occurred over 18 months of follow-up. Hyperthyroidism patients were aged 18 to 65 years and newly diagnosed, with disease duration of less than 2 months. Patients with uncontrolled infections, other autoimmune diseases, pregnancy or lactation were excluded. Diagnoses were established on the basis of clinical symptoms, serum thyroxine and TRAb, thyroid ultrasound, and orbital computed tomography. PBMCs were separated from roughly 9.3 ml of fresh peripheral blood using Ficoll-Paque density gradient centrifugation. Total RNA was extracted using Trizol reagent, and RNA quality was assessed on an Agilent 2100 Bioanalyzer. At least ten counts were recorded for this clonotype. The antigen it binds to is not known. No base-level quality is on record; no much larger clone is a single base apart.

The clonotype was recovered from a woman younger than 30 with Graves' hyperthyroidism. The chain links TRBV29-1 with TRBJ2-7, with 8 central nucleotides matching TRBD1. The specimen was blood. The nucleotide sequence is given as TGCAGCGTTGGGGGGACAGGTCCCTCTCGATACGAGCAGTACTTC. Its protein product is CSVGGTGPSRYEQYF.